Each of the 6 T cell receptor beta chains below was sequenced from the same sample in a study of T cells in women clearing cervical HPV infection. This table comes from immunoSEQ multiplex PCR, and its TCRdb copy is limited to in-frame clones, with some not included. The table lists some 33,000 clones. Specimen: blood buffy coat. These receptors came from a woman aged 18 to 75 with a cervical HPV16 infection that either progressed to CIN3+ or cleared (not recorded which).

With regard to this clone: Read coverage stops 3 residues before the CDR3 terminus; the germline J gene supplies the remainder. V usage is TRBV13 and J usage is TRBJ2-3, with a weak D call TRBD1 (5 bases). CDR1 is PRHDT and CDR2 is FYEKMQ in the germline V gene (reference sequence). The CDR3 sequence is 15 residues long. V shed 2 bases and J shed 3 bases, with 12 bases lying between them. CDR3 region: CASSLLDQGTDTQYF. The sequenced part of the CDR3 DNA is TGTGCCAGCAGCTTATTGGACCAGGGTACAGATACG. The full variable domain, its missing parts supplied by reference TRBV13 and TRBJ2-3, is AAGVIQSPRHLIKEKRETATLKCYPIPRHDTVYWYQQGPGQDPQFLISFYEKMQSDKGSIPDRFSAQQFSDYHSELNMSSLELGDSALYFCASSLLDQGTDTQYFGPGTRLTVL.

With respect to this clone: The missing CDR3 end, 3 residues past where the read stops, is filled in from the germline J gene. The chain couples TRBV27 to TRBJ2-1; D may be TRBD2 (6 bases). CDR1 MNHEY and CDR2 SMNVEV come from the germline V gene (reference sequence). CDR3 length: 14 amino acids. V shed 7 bases and J shed 5 bases, with 15 bases lying between them. Here the CDR3 reads CASKNLATDNEQFF. CDR3 DNA (partial): TGTGCCAGCAAAAACCTAGCGACGGACAATGAG.

As to this clone: Read coverage stops 3 residues before the CDR3 terminus; the germline J gene supplies the remainder. The rearrangement joins TRBV19 to TRBJ2-4; the match to TRBD1 covers 10 bases. This CDR3 region has 17 residues. From germline, CDR1 is LNHDA and CDR2 SQIVND (reference sequence). The covered CDR3 bases are TGTGCCAGTAGTGGCCGGGACAGGGGCCAAATCTTCTATGGT. Its protein is CASSGRDRGQIFYG. The full CDR3 sequence reads CASSGRDRGQIFYGQYF. The full variable domain, its missing parts supplied by reference TRBV19 and TRBJ2-4, is DGGITQSPKYLFRKEGQNVTLSCEQNLNHDAMYWYRQDPGQGLRLIYYSQIVNDFQKGDIAEGYSVSREKKESFPLTVTSAQKNPTAFYLCASSGRDRGQIFYGQYFGAGTRLSVL.

Points on this clone: The read finishes 3 residues shy of the CDR3 end, and the germline J gene is used to complete it. The genes are TRBV20-1 and TRBJ1-2; a weak D match, TRBD1 (6 bases). CDR1 DFQATT and CDR2 SNEGSKA come from the germline V gene (reference sequence). The CDR3 contains 14 residues. V was cut by 2 bases and J by 4 bases, with 14 bases left in between. The CDR3 here is CSARPSTGGYGYTF. Partial CDR3 DNA: TGCAGTGCTAGACCATCGACAGGCGGCTATGGC.

Worth noting for this clone: Read data end 3 residues before the CDR3 end; the end is taken from the germline J gene. V and J are TRBV20-1 and TRBJ2-5; 10 bases are shared with TRBD2. The germline V gene encodes CDR1 DFQATT and CDR2 SNEGSKA (reference sequence). The CDR3 loop spans 14 amino acids. The V and J ends lost 0 bases and 3 bases, in that order; junction bases with no gene match: 1. The CDR3 region is CSARDLAGEETQYF. The covered CDR3 bases are TGCAGTGCTAGAGACCTAGCGGGGGAAGAGACC.

Comments on this clone: With the read ending 3 residues before the CDR3 end, the germline J gene is used to fill in that end. The rearrangement links TRBV24-1 to TRBJ2-3; 9 nucleotides agree with TRBD2. Trimming at V came to 2 bases and at J to 2 bases, leaving 7 bases not matched to a gene. Germline CDR1 and CDR2: KGHDR and SFDVKD. The CDR3 has 17 amino acids. CDR3 DNA, as far as it was read: TGTGCCACCAGTGATTCCCTAGCGGGATCCCCCACAGATACG. Its protein product is CATSDSLAGSPTDT. The CDR3 in its entirety is CATSDSLAGSPTDTQYF.